This TCR beta chain was sequenced for a study of blood T cell repertoires in COVID-19. The overall study: Samples representing acute and convalescent COVID-19 were sourced from the United States, Italy and Spain. PBMCs, B-cell-depleted T cells, or T cells provided the cDNA or gDNA that made up the material.

In the original analysis: For nucleated cells, counts were estimated from reference gene primer amplification. Method: immunoSEQ multiplex PCR; TCRdb's copy keeps in-frame clones and lacks some. V and J calls and clone size are those listed in that table; D and trimming were worked out from the DNA. The table records some 130,000 clones, roughly 85% of them present only once. The V and J ends lost 4 bases and 8 bases respectively, with 13 bases between them. The CDR3 sequence is 13 residues long. The germline gives CDR1 MNHEY, CDR2 SVGEGT. The sample consisted of peripheral blood. This rearrangement joins TRBV6-2 or TRBV6-3 to TRBJ2-3, with unresolved D. The sequence derives from a man aged 55-75 years with acute or convalescent COVID-19. In DNA, the CDR3 is TGTGCCAGCAGTTCGGGTCAGTCGGGTACGCAGTATTTT. It is translated as CASSSGQSGTQYF.